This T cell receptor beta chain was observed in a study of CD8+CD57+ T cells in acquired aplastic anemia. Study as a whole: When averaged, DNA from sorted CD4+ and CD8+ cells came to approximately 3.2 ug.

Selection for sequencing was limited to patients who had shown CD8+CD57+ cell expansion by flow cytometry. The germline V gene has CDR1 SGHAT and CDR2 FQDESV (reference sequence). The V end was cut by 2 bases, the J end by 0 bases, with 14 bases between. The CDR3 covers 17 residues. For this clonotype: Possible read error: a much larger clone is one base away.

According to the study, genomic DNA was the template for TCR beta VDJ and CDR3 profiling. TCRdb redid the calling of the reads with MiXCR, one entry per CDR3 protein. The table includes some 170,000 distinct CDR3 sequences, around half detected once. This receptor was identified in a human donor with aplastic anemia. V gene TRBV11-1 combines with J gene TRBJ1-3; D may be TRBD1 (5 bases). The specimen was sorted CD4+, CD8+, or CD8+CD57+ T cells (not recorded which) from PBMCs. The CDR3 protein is CASSLSLPQGSGNTIYF. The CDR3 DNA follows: TGTGCCAGCAGCTTATCTCTCCCTCAGGGCTCTGGAAACACCATATATTTT.